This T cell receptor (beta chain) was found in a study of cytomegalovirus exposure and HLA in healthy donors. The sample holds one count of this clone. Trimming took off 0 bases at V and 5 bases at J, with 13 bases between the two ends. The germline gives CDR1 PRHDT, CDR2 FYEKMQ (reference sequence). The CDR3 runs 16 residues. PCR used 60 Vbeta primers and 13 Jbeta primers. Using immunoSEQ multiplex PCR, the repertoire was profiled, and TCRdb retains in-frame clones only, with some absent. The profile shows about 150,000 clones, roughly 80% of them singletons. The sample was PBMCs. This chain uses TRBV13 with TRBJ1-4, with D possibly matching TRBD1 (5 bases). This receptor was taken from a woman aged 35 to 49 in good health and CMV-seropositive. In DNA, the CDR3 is TGTGCCAGCAGCTTAGGAGCAGGGTTGGGAAATGAAAAACTGTTTTTT. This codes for CASSLGAGLGNEKLFF.